This T cell receptor (beta chain) emerged from a study of immune evolution from preneoplasia to lung adenocarcinoma. Study findings and constraints: Top clone frequencies peaked in normal lung, apparently declining through invasive adenocarcinoma.

As concerns this clone: Its target is not known.

Profiling relied on immunoSEQ multiplex PCR, and the TCRdb table lists in-frame clones only, not all of them. This sample has some 5,000 clones, with approximately 72% found just once. V shed 2 bases and J shed 3 bases, with 7 bases lying between them. The CDR3 covers 14 residues. Germline V gives CDR1 SGHTA, CDR2 FQGNSA. The sequence was obtained from a person aged 45-69 years with lung adenocarcinoma. The chain carries TRBV7-2 and TRBJ2-2; D is uncertain. The sequencing input was FFPE normal lung tissue adjacent to the tumor. In nucleotides, the CDR3 is TGTGCCAGCAGCTTAAATCCTCACACCGGGGAGCTGTTTTTT. Amino acid sequence: CASSLNPHTGELFF.